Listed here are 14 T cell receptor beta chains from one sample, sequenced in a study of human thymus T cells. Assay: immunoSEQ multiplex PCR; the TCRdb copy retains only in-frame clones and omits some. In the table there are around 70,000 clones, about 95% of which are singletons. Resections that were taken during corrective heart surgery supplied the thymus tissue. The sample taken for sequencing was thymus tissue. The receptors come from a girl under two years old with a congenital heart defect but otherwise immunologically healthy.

The CDR3 DNA reads as TGTGCCATCAGTGAGTCAGCAGGGAGGTCGGGTGAGCAGTACTTC. Amino acids: CAISESAGRSGEQYF. This chain connects TRBV10-3 to TRBJ2-7; TRBD2 is a possible D gene (6 bases). With 0 bases removed from V and 7 bases from J, the gap between germline ends came to 16 bases. The CDR3 is 15 amino acids. The V gene's germline CDR1 is ENHRY and CDR2 SYGVKD.

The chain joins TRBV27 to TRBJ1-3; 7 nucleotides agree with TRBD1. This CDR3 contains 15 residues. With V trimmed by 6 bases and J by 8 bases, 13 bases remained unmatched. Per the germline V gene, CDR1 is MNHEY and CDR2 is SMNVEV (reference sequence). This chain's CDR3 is CASRRGQQPGDTIYF. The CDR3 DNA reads TGTGCCAGCAGGAGGGGACAGCAACCCGGGGACACCATATATTTT.

CDR3: CASSDWAANNEQFF. DNA of the CDR3: TGTGCCAGCAGTGACTGGGCAGCCAACAATGAGCAGTTCTTC. The chain has TRBV2 and TRBJ2-1, with D unresolved. Trimming cost V 3 bases and J 5 bases, with 11 bases left between them. The germline V gene encodes CDR1 SNHLY and CDR2 FYNNEI. The CDR3 covers 14 residues.

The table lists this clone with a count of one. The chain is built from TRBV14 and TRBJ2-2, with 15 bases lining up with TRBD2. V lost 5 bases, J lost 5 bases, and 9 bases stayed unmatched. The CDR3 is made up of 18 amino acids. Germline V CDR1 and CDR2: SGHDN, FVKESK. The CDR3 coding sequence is TGTGCCAGCAGCGAGGGACTAGCGGGAGGTCGTCGGACCGGGGAGCTGTTTTTT. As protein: CASSEGLAGGRRTGELFF.

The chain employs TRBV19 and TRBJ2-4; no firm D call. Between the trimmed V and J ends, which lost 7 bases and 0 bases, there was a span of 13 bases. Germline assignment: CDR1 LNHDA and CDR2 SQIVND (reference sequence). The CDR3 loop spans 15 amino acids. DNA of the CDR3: TGTGCCAGTAAAGGGCGGATTCTAGCCAAAAACATTCAGTACTTC. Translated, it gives CASKGRILAKNIQYF.

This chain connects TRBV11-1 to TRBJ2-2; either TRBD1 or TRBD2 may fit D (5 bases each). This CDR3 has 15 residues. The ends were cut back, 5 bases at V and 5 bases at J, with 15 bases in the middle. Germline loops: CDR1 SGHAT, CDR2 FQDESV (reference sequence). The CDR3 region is CASSVVREGTGELFF. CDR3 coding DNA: TGTGCCAGCAGCGTAGTGCGAGAGGGGACCGGGGAGCTGTTTTTT.

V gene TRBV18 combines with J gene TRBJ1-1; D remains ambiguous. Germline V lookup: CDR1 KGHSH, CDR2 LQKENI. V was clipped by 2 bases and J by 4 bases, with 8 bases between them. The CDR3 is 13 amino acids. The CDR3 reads CASSPATGTEAFF. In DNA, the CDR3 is TGTGCCAGCTCACCAGCAACGGGCACTGAAGCTTTCTTT.

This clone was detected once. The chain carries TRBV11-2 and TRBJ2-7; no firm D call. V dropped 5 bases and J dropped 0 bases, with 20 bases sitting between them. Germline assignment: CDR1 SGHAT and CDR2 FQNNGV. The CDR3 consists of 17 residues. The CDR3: CASSPPVGVVTSYEQYF. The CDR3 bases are TGTGCCAGCAGCCCGCCAGTAGGCGTAGTCACCTCCTACGAGCAGTACTTC.

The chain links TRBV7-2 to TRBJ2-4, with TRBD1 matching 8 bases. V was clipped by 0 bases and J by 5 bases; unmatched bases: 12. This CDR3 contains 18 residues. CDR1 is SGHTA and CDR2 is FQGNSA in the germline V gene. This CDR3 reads CASSLAPRQGAGENIQYF. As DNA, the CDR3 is TGTGCCAGCAGCTTAGCGCCCCGGCAGGGGGCAGGGGAAAACATTCAGTACTTC. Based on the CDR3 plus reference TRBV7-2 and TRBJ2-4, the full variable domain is GAGVSQSPSNKVTEKGKDVELRCDPISGHTALYWYRQSLGQGLEFLIYFQGNSAPDKSGLPSDRFSAERTGGSVSTLTIQRTQQEDSAVYLCASSLAPRQGAGENIQYFGAGTRLSVL.

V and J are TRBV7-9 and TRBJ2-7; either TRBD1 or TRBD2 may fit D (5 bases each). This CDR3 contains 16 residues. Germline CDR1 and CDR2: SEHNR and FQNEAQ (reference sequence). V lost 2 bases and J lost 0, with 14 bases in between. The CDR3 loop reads CASSLTGPKSSYEQYF. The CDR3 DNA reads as TGTGCCAGCAGCTTAACGGGGCCAAAATCCTCCTACGAGCAGTACTTC.

The CDR3 bases are TGTGCCAGCAGGGACAGGGGAATTCGGACTTGGGGCTACACCTTC. This encodes CASRDRGIRTWGYTF. The rearrangement uses TRBV6-1 and TRBJ1-2; 9 bases line up with TRBD1. The J segment lost 8 bases and the V segment lost 6 bases, leaving 13 bases of the junction unmatched. The CDR3 is 15 amino acids. Looked up from germline, CDR1 is MNHNS and CDR2 is SASEGT.

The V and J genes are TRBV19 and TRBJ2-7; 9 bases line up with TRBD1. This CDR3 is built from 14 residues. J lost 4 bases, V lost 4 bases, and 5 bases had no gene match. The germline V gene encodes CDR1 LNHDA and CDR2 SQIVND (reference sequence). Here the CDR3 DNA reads TGTGCCAGTAGTAACCGGGACAGGGATTACGAGCAGTACTTC. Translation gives CASSNRDRDYEQYF. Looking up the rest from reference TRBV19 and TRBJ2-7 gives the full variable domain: DGGITQSPKYLFRKEGQNVTLSCEQNLNHDAMYWYRQDPGQGLRLIYYSQIVNDFQKGDIAEGYSVSREKKESFPLTVTSAQKNPTAFYLCASSNRDRDYEQYFGPGTRLTVT.

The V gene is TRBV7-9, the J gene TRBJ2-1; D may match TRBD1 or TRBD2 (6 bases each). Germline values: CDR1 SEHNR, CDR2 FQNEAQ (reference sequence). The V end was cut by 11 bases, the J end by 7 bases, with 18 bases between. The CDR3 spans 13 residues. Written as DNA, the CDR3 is TGTGCCTCCTCCCGGGGGCGCGGGAATGAGCAGTTCTTC. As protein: CASSRGRGNEQFF.

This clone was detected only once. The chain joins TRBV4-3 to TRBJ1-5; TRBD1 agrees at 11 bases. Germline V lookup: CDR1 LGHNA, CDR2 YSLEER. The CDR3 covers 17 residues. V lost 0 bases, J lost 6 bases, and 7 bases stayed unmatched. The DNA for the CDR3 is TGCGCCAGCAGCCAAGATGGGGACAGGGGGAAAGGTCAGCCCCAGCATTTT. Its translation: CASSQDGDRGKGQPQHF.